The rows below give T cell receptor beta chains drawn from one sample of a study of blood T cell repertoires in COVID-19. Generated by immunoSEQ multiplex PCR, the TCRdb table keeps only in-frame clones and is missing some. Of under 200,000 clones in the sample, about 82% were seen once. Sample: peripheral blood. These receptors originate from a woman aged 25 to 39 with acute or convalescent COVID-19. CDR3s leave out the opening cysteine and the closing phenylalanine or tryptophan.

CDR3 protein | J gene | V gene
ASSYYGTPVFRYEQY | TRBJ2-7 | TRBV6-2/TRBV6-3
ASSPALGGSGELF | TRBJ2-2 | TRBV7-2
ASSMHRAVGETQY | TRBJ2-5 | TRBV5-1
ASSFRWDRGQETQY | TRBJ2-5 | TRBV27
ASSGLGVTEAF | TRBJ1-1 | TRBV10-1
ASSYSRGQF | TRBJ2-1 | TRBV6-6
ASSYDSGGYQETQY | TRBJ2-5 | TRBV28
ASSAGGGGWGETQY | TRBJ2-5 | TRBV5-4
ASSPTGGNQPQH | TRBJ1-5 | TRBV3-1/TRBV3-2
ASSPGQGAYEQY | TRBJ2-7 | TRBV23-1
AWKRSAYEQY | TRBJ2-7 | TRBV30